This T cell receptor beta chain comes out of a study of blood T cells in healthy people across ages. Using a J-beta primer mix together with a sample-barcoded 5' primer, a second PCR was run for roughly 7 to 11 cycles. TCRdb fed the 5' RACE reads into MiXCR, producing one record per CDR3 protein. The table records about 830,000 distinct CDR3 sequences, around 68% of them present only once. With regard to this clonotype: The antigen remains unidentified.

Study outcomes and limitations: Long-lived donors had more naive CD4+ cells and higher diversity than aged donors.

Looked up from germline, CDR1 is SGDLS and CDR2 is YYNGEE. V shed 0 bases, J shed 4 bases, and the junction held 4 bases outside the gene matches. The CDR3 extends over 16 amino acids. The authors extracted at least 5 micrograms of total RNA per sample. Sample: blood. The V call is TRBV9, the J call TRBJ1-6; 7 bases agree with TRBD1. The receptor's source is a man aged 30 to 45 in good health. The CDR3 spells CASSVAGGFYNSPLHF. CDR3 coding DNA: TGTGCCAGCAGCGTAGCAGGGGGTTTTTATAATTCACCCCTCCACTTT.